Listed below are T cell receptor beta chains from one sample, sequenced in a study of STAT5B mutations in CD4+ large granular lymphocyte leukemia. Clones were sequenced by immunoSEQ multiplex PCR, and TCRdb holds only the in-frame ones, with some missing. The sample contains about 38,000 clones, 70% to 90% of which appear only once. The sequenced material came from CD4+ T cells from blood buffy coats. These receptors originate from a human donor in good health. Both conserved end residues are part of each CDR3. The D gene is left open where the match is weak. Size values are once, few and many counts, or a class for expanded clones, and some rows have none.

D gene	V gene	clone size	J gene	CDR3 protein	CDR3 DNA
TRBD2	TRBV4-3	once	TRBJ2-7	CASSQAPLAGDTGDEQYF	TGCGCCAGCAGCCAAGCTCCACTAGCGGGTGATACCGGGGACGAGCAGTACTTC
TRBD2	TRBV11-3	.	TRBJ2-1	CASCLGTIGWNEQFF	TGTGCCAGCTGCCTGGGGACTATCGGCTGGAATGAGCAGTTCTTC
.	TRBV12-5	once	TRBJ2-2	CASGLMIRTILNTGELFF	TGTGCTAGTGGTTTGATGATTCGGACTATCCTGAACACCGGGGAGCTGTTTTTT
.	TRBV5-6	.	TRBJ1-4	CASSLEQGTGEKLFF	TGTGCCAGCAGCTTGGAACAGGGTACTGGCGAAAAACTGTTTTTT
.	TRBV2	few	TRBJ1-6	CASSDQTGLDNSPLHF	TGTGCCAGCAGTGATCAGACAGGATTAGATAATTCACCCCTCCACTTT
.	TRBV19	.	TRBJ2-1	CASSRFGSEQFF	TGTGCCAGTAGTAGGTTCGGGAGTGAGCAGTTCTTC
.	TRBV6-1	.	TRBJ1-1	CASSVRGGEAFF	TGTGCCAGCAGTGTTAGGGGGGGTGAAGCTTTCTTT
TRBD1	TRBV28	.	TRBJ1-1	CASSSPGQGALIEAFF	TGTGCCAGCAGCTCCCCCGGACAGGGGGCGCTTATTGAAGCTTTCTTT
.	TRBV29-1	few	TRBJ1-1	CSVFTNTEAFF	TGCAGCGTTTTCACGAACACTGAAGCTTTCTTT
.	TRBV10-1	.	TRBJ2-3	CASSEQSVSTDTQYF	TGCGCCAGCAGTGAACAGTCCGTGAGCACAGATACGCAGTATTTT
.	TRBV7-2	.	TRBJ2-7	CASSLWGGEYEQYF	TGTGCCAGCAGCTTATGGGGCGGGGAATACGAGCAGTACTTC
TRBD2	TRBV19	.	TRBJ2-5	CASSIASGRQETQYF	TGTGCCAGTAGTATAGCGTCCGGGAGGCAAGAGACCCAGTACTTC
.	TRBV5-5	.	TRBJ1-3	CASSLGTAGNTIYF	TGTGCCAGCAGCCTAGGGACGGCTGGAAACACCATATATTTT
TRBD1	TRBV29-1	.	TRBJ2-2	CSVEGQRVSGELFF	TGCAGCGTTGAGGGACAGAGGGTTTCCGGGGAGCTGTTTTTT
TRBD2	TRBV13	.	TRBJ2-7	CASSYRTSDSYEQYF	TGTGCCAGCAGCTATCGGACTAGCGACTCCTACGAGCAGTACTTC
TRBD2	TRBV7-9	.	TRBJ2-3	CASREPGLAGGTQYF	TGTGCCAGCAGGGAACCGGGACTAGCGGGAGGTACGCAGTATTTT
.	TRBV13	.	TRBJ1-4	CASSILSTNEKLFF	TGTGCCAGCAGCATCCTCTCAACTAATGAAAAACTGTTTTTT
TRBD1	TRBV9	.	TRBJ2-7	CASSETIKQGPDEQYF	TGTGCCAGCAGTGAAACAATAAAACAGGGGCCCGACGAGCAGTACTTC
TRBD1	TRBV5-1	few	TRBJ2-7	CASSLAQTGGYEQYF	TGCGCCAGCAGCTTGGCCCAGACAGGGGGCTACGAGCAGTACTTC
.	TRBV4-3	.	TRBJ1-3	CASSQITGNTIYF	TGCGCCAGCAGCCAAATAACAGGAAACACCATATATTTT
.	TRBV4-2	.	TRBJ1-1	CASSPLGRGSTEAFF	TGTGCCAGCAGCCCCCTCGGACGAGGAAGCACTGAAGCTTTCTTT
TRBD2	TRBV4-1	.	TRBJ2-1	CASSQTSGGRGNEQFF	TGCGCCAGCAGCCAGACTAGCGGGGGCCGCGGGAATGAGCAGTTCTTC
.	TRBV29-1	.	TRBJ1-6	CAPPEGNRRSNLHF	TGCGCACCCCCTGAGGGGAACCGACGGAGCAACCTCCACTTT
TRBD1	TRBV6-1	.	TRBJ1-1	CASSEQTGGTEAFF	TGTGCCAGCAGTGAACAAACAGGGGGGACTGAAGCTTTCTTT
TRBD2	TRBV9	.	TRBJ2-3	CASRSGGGNTDTQYF	TGTGCCAGCAGGTCGGGCGGGGGGAACACAGATACGCAGTATTTT
.	TRBV30	.	TRBJ1-5	CAWSVNTGGSQPQHF	TGTGCCTGGAGTGTTAATACTGGGGGGAGCCAGCCCCAGCATTTT
.	TRBV7-9	.	TRBJ1-4	CASSLGGPLEGKLFF	TGTGCCAGCAGCTTAGGGGGACCTCTCGAGGGAAAACTGTTTTTT
.	TRBV10-2	.	TRBJ1-6	CASRDQGGNSPLHF	TGCGCCAGCAGAGATCAGGGCGGGAATTCACCCCTCCACTTT
.	TRBV18	.	TRBJ2-3	CASSPPRAGGTDTQYF	TGTGCCAGCTCACCACCGAGGGCAGGGGGCACAGATACGCAGTATTTT
TRBD1	TRBV5-6	.	TRBJ2-3	CASIFGQGTDTQYF	TGTGCCAGCATCTTCGGACAGGGCACAGATACGCAGTATTTT
.	TRBV21-1	.	TRBJ2-4	CASSRTGSWTAKNIQYF	TGTGCCAGCAGCAGAACCGGGTCCTGGACGGCCAAAAACATTCAGTACTTC
TRBD1	TRBV6-1	few	TRBJ1-6	CASSGRTGTFYNSPLHF	TGTGCCAGCAGTGGCCGGACAGGGACATTCTATAATTCACCCCTCCACTTT
.	TRBV30	.	TRBJ2-7	CAWRGDKGYEQYF	TGTGCCTGGAGGGGGGATAAGGGCTACGAGCAGTACTTC
.	TRBV27	few	TRBJ2-7	CASGRDSTYF	TGTGCCAGCGGCAGGGACTCCACCTACTTC
TRBD1	TRBV6-5	.	TRBJ1-2	CASKPGQGAGGYTF	TGTGCCAGCAAGCCGGGACAGGGGGCCGGGGGCTACACCTTC
.	TRBV2	.	TRBJ2-6	CASSEFGSGANVLTF	TGTGCCAGCAGTGAATTTGGCTCTGGGGCCAACGTCCTGACTTTC
.	TRBV5-1	.	TRBJ1-1	CASSLGQGPEAFF	TGCGCCAGCAGCTTGGGGCAGGGGCCTGAAGCTTTCTTT
TRBD1	TRBV5-5	once	TRBJ1-1	CASSLGQNTKAFF	TGTGCCAGCAGCCTGGGACAGAACACTAAAGCTTTCTTT
.	TRBV10-2	.	TRBJ2-3	CASSGGFEADTQYF	TGCGCCAGCAGTGGGGGCTTCGAGGCGGATACGCAGTATTTT
.	TRBV11-3	.	TRBJ2-2	CASSLDLAPGAGELFF	TGTGCCAGCAGCTTAGATCTGGCCCCCGGGGCCGGGGAGCTGTTTTTT
.	TRBV7-6	.	TRBJ1-2	CASSPRGGRGYTF	TGTGCCAGCAGCCCGAGGGGGGGCCGGGGCTACACCTTC
.	TRBV11-3	few	TRBJ2-7	CASSLAFRDEQYF	TGTGCCAGCAGCTTAGCTTTTCGGGACGAGCAGTACTTC
.	TRBV11-2	.	TRBJ2-3	CASSLDRASTDTQYF	TGTGCCAGCAGCTTAGACAGAGCTAGCACAGATACGCAGTATTTT
.	TRBV5-4	once	TRBJ2-2	CASSLGSVGLVGELFF	TGTGCCAGCAGCTTGGGTTCAGTAGGGTTGGTCGGGGAGCTGTTTTTT
TRBD1	TRBV5-1	.	TRBJ1-4	CASSLGQGEKLFF	TGCGCCAGCAGCTTGGGGCAGGGGGAGAAACTGTTTTTT
TRBD1	TRBV7-6	medium-sized	TRBJ1-1	CASRQGASNTEAFF	TGTGCCAGCAGACAGGGGGCAAGTAACACTGAAGCTTTCTTT
.	TRBV25-1	.	TRBJ1-1	CATQDPTNAEAFF	TGTGCCACCCAGGACCCCACTAACGCTGAAGCTTTCTTT
.	TRBV11-2	few	TRBJ1-1	CASSLELGQRRTEAFF	TGTGCCAGCAGCTTAGAACTCGGGCAACGGCGCACTGAAGCTTTCTTT
.	TRBV7-2	.	TRBJ2-7	CASSLRGGSSYEQYF	TGTGCCAGCAGCTTAAGGGGGGGAAGCTCCTACGAGCAGTACTTC